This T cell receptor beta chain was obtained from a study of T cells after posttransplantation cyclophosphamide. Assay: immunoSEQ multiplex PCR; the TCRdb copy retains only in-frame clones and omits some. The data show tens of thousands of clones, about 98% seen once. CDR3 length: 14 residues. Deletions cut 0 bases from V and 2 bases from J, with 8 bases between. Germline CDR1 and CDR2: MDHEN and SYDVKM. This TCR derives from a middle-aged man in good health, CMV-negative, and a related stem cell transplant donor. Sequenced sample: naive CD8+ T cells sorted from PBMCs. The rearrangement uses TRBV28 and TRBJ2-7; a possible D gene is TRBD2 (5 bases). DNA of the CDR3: TGTGCCAGCAGTTTATGGGACTTCACCTACGAGCAGTACTTC. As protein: CASSLWDFTYEQYF.